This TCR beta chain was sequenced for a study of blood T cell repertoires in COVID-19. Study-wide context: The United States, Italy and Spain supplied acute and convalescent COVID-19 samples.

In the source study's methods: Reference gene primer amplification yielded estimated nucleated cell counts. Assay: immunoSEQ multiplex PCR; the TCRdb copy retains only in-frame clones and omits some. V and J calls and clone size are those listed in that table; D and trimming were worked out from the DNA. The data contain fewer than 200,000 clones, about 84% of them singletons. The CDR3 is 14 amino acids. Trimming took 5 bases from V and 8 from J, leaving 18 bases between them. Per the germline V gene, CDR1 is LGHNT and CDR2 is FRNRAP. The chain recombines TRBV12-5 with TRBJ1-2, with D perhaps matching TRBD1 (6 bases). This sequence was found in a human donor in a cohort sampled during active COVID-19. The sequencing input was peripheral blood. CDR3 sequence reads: CASGEGQSGRGYTF. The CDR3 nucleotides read TGTGCTAGTGGTGAAGGACAGAGCGGTAGGGGCTACACCTTC.